The next 5 T cell receptor beta chains were all read from a single sample in a study of post-analysis software for immune sequencing data. These TCRs' antigens remain unknown. Points from the study as a whole: TRBV5-6, TRBV5-1 and TRBV20-1 belonged to a set of about five TRBV segments that were more frequent in patients than controls.

Unique-molecular-identifier-tagged TCR beta cDNA libraries were used. MiXCR, applied by TCRdb to the PCR reads, yields one record per CDR3 protein. The sample yields over 700,000 distinct CDR3 sequences, 30% seen once. The specimen was blood. All receptors derive from a girl between 10 and 17 years old with multiple sclerosis.

This chain links TRBV6-5 with TRBJ1-1; D is uncertain. CDR3 length: 13 amino acids. Looked up from germline, CDR1 is MNHEY and CDR2 is SVGAGI. V lost 6 bases to trimming and J lost 4 bases, with 12 bases between them. CDR3: CASSPGRSTEAFF. For the CDR3, the DNA is TGTGCCAGCAGCCCCGGGAGGAGCACTGAAGCTTTCTTT.

This rearrangement joins TRBV28 to TRBJ1-5; D uncertain. The germline V gene has CDR1 MDHEN and CDR2 SYDVKM. This CDR3 has 14 amino acids. Trimming removed 4 bases from V and 7 bases from J, with 14 bases in between. CDR3 bases: TGTGCCAGCAGTTACCTAGGGTCCTACCAGCCCCAGCATTTT. It encodes CASSYLGSYQPQHF.

V usage is TRBV28 and J usage is TRBJ1-5, with 7 bases lining up with TRBD1. Germline V gene lookup returns CDR1 MDHEN and CDR2 SYDVKM. The CDR3 is made up of 17 amino acids. V gave up 5 bases and J gave up 7 bases; unmatched junction bases: 17. The CDR3 is CASSPRGQAGSRQPQHF. CDR3 nucleotide sequence: TGTGCCAGCAGTCCCCGAGGACAGGCTGGGTCGCGACAGCCCCAGCATTTT.

The J gene is TRBJ2-3, the V gene TRBV24-1; tentative D call: TRBD1 (6 bases). V was clipped by 4 bases and J by 6 bases, with 19 bases between them. CDR1 and CDR2 from the germline V gene are KGHDR and SFDVKD. This CDR3 has 16 residues. The CDR3 DNA reads as TGTGCCACCAGTGACCGCTCAGGGGCCAGCGGCGATACGCAGTATTTT. Translating it yields CATSDRSGASGDTQYF.

A note on this clonotype: A much bigger clone sits one base away, suggesting this may be a read error. The J gene is TRBJ2-7, the V gene TRBV20-1; TRBD2 matches 10 bases. This CDR3 has 15 amino acids. V dropped 6 bases and J dropped 12; count of bases not matched to a gene: 20. The germline V gene has CDR1 DFQATT and CDR2 SNEGSKA (reference sequence). The CDR3 region has the DNA TGCAGTGCCCACCCCCCGACTAGCGGGCAAGAGACCCGGTACTTC. Encoded protein: CSAHPPTSGQETRYF.